The present T cell receptor beta chain was sequenced within a study of blood T cells in healthy people across ages. Study results and limitations: Samples with more naive T cells showed higher observed beta diversity. Relative to aged donors, long-lived donors carried more naive CD4+ cells and displayed higher diversity.

Germline V gives CDR1 MNHEY, CDR2 SVGAGI. The CDR3 contains 17 residues. V lost 0 bases, J lost 0 bases, and 15 bases lay in between. Isolation recovered at least 7 million PBMCs from every sample. This clonotype has only a few counts. Antigen unknown. Combining a sample-barcoded 5' primer with a J-beta primer mix, a second PCR ran for roughly 7 to 12 cycles. A single record per CDR3 protein comes from TCRdb applying MiXCR to the 5' RACE reads. The data hold approximately 1.5 million distinct CDR3 sequences, with approximately 43% observed a single time. Sequencing was performed on blood. This TCR came from a woman aged 18-30 years in good health. This chain joins TRBV6-5 and TRBJ2-7, with D perhaps matching TRBD2 (6 bases). The CDR3 is CASSYSGGPANSYEQYF. The CDR3 bases are TGTGCCAGCAGTTACTCGGGGGGTCCCGCCAACTCCTACGAGCAGTACTTC.